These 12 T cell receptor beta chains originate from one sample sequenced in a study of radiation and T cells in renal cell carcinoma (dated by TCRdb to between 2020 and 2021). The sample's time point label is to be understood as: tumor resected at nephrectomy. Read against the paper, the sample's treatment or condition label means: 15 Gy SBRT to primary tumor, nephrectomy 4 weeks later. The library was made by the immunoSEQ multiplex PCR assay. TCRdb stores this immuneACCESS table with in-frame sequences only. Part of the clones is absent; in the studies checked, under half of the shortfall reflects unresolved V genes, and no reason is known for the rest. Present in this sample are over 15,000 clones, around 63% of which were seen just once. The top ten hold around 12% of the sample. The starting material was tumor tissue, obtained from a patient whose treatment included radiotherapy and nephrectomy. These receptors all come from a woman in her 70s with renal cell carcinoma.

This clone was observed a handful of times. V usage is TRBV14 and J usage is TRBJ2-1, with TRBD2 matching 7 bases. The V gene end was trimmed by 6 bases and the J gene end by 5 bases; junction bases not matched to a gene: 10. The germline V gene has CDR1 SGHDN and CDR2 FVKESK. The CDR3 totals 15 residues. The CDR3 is CASSPLRGFHNEQFF. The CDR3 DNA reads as TGTGCCAGCAGTCCATTGCGGGGGTTCCACAATGAGCAGTTCTTC.

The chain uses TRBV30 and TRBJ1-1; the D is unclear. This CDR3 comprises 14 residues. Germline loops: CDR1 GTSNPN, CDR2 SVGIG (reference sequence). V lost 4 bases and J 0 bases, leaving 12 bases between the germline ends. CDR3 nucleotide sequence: TGTGCCTGGAACCTCGGACTAATGAACACTGAAGCTTTCTTT. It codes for CAWNLGLMNTEAFF.

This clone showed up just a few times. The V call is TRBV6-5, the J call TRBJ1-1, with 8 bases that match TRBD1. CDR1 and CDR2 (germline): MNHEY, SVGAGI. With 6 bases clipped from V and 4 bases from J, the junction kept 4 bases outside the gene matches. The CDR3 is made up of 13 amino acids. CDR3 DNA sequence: TGTGCCAGCAGAGACAGGGGAAGCACTGAAGCTTTCTTT. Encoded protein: CASRDRGSTEAFF.

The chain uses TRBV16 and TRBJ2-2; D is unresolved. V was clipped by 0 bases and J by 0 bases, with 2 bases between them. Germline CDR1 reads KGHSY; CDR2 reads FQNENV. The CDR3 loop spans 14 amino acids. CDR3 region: CASSQSANTGELFF. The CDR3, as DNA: TGTGCCAGCAGCCAATCTGCGAACACCGGGGAGCTGTTTTTT.

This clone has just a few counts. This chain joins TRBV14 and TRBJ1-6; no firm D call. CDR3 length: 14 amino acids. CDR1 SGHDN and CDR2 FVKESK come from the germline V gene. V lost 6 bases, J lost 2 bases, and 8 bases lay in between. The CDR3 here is CASRKDTYNSPLHF. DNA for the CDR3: TGTGCCAGCAGAAAAGATACCTATAATTCACCCCTCCACTTT.

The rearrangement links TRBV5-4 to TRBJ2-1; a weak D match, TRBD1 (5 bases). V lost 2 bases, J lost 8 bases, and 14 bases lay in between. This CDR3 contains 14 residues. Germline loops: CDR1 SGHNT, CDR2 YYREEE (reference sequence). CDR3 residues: CASSLDSGWDEQFF. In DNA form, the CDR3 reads TGTGCCAGCAGCTTAGATTCAGGGTGGGATGAGCAGTTCTTC.

CDR3 nucleotide sequence: TGTGCCAGTAGTATCATAGCGGGGGTAGAGACCCAGTACTTC. Translating gives CASSIIAGVETQYF. The chain combines TRBV19 with TRBJ2-5; TRBD2 agrees at 9 bases. Unmatched junction bases numbered 3, after V lost 3 bases and J lost 4 bases. The germline V gene encodes CDR1 LNHDA and CDR2 SQIVND (reference sequence). This CDR3 is 14 amino acids long.

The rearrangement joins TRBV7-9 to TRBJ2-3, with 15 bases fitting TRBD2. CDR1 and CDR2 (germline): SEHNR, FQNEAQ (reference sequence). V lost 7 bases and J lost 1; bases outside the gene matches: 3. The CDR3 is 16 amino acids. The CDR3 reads CASTWTSGGGTDTQYF. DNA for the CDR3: TGTGCCAGCACATGGACTAGCGGGGGGGGCACAGATACGCAGTATTTT.

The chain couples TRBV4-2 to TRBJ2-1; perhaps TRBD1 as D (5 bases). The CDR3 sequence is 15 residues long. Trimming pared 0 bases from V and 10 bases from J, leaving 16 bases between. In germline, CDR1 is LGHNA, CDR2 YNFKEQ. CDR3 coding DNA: TGTGCCAGCAGCCAAGACCCGAATAGGTGGGGCGAGCAGTTCTTC. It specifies CASSQDPNRWGEQFF.

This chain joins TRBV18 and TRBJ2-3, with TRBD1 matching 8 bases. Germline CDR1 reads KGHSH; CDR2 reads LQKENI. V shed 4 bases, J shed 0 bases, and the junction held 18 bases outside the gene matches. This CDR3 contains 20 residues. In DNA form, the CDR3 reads TGTGCCAGCTCACTGTCGCGGTGGAGGACAGGGACCCCTAGCACAGATACGCAGTATTTT. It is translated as CASSLSRWRTGTPSTDTQYF.

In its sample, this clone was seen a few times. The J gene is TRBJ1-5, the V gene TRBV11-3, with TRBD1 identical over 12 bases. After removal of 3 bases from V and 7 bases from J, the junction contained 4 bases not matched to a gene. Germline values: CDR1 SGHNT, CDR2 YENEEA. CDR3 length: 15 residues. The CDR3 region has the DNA TGTGCCAGCAGCTTGGGACAGGGGGCAGGACAGCCCCAGCATTTT. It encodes CASSLGQGAGQPQHF.

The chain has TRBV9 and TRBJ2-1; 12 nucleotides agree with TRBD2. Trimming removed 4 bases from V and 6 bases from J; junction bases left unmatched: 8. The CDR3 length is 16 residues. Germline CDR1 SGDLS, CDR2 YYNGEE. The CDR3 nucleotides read TGTGCCAGCAGCTCGCCTAGCGGGGGGGTCACCAATGAGCAGTTCTTC. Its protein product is CASSSPSGGVTNEQFF.